This TCR beta chain stems from a study of T cell responses to AZD1222 COVID-19 vaccine. Sequencing used immunoSEQ multiplex PCR; TCRdb keeps in-frame clones, though not all of them. Of some 110,000 clones detected, around 94% appear once; the ten largest clones hold 2.9%. This clone rates as large. The sample consisted of peripheral blood, taken on day 0 of AZD1222 vaccination. This TCR came from an adult in good health.

The CDR3 loop is CASSEFRRGKTDTQYF. The DNA for the CDR3 is TGTGCCAGCAGTGAATTCAGGCGGGGGAAAACAGATACGCAGTATTTT. The chain is built from TRBV6-1 and TRBJ2-3; 7 bases agree with TRBD2. Germline CDR1 is MNHNS and CDR2 is SASEGT. After removal of 2 bases from V and 3 bases from J, the junction contained 8 bases not matched to a gene. This CDR3 comprises 16 residues.